The T cell receptor beta chain described here comes from a study of cytomegalovirus exposure and HLA in healthy donors (dated by TCRdb to 2017 to 2019). With regard to the full study: In an earlier analysis of 587 of the donors, approximately 300 Gb of sequence data and roughly 100 million unique TCR beta sequences from 150 million to 200 million T cells were reported. A later genetic analysis used genome-wide SNP genotypes for about 65% of the roughly 700 donors, treating that subset as a discovery cohort. Among the roughly 370 genotyped donors, more than 70% belonged to the genetic ancestry cluster associated with self-reported Caucasian donors. The study aimed to test whether cataloging public T cell receptors could reveal signatures of past pathogen exposure. To decide whether each TCR beta V gene segment behaved as functional or pseudogenic, an earlier analysis of fewer than 750 of the donors relied on high-throughput TCR beta sequencing. Roughly 5 DR-DQ haplotypes were handled as single units for association and clustering, since linkage in the cohort was strong. HLA typing included class I and class II loci at four-digit resolution. The number of donors typed differed by locus, with roughly 629-640 for A, B, C, DRB1 and DQB1, around 500 for DQA1, 606 for DPA1, and around 430 for DPB1. To study patterns of TCR occurrence, a later analysis re-analyzed previously published TCR beta repertoires from 650 to 750 donors and added high-resolution HLA genotyping. Across some 400 genotyped donors of the cohort, an average of about 200,000 unique TCR beta nucleotide sequences per donor were sequenced, and approximately 17% of those sequences were non-productive. In the later analysis, no new phenotypic data were used to find candidate immune exposures; instead, reliance was placed on TCR beta sequences and their occurrence across donors. A separate validation cohort of 100 to 150 different subjects was used in addition to the roughly 620-subject first cohort. Using immunosequencing, the study profiled T cell repertoires from 666 subjects and related those repertoires to cytomegalovirus serostatus. To predict cytomegalovirus infection status, the study combined high-throughput TCR immunosequencing, statistical association of individual TCRs with disease status, and machine learning. Every repertoire in the discovery cohort had been generated on one and the same sequencing platform. Donor age, sex, ethnicity and CMV serostatus were compiled alongside the repertoire data. Around 330 gigabases of sequencing data and 75 million to 85 million unique TCR sequences made up an early release that covered several hundred HLA-typed donors.

The protocol used for the library was the immunoSEQ multiplex PCR assay. The multiplex PCR relied on a mix of 60 forward primers for TCR Vbeta segments and 13 reverse primers for TCR Jbeta segments. A multiplex PCR assay on genomic DNA amplified the CDR3 region of rearranged TCR beta genes. Amplified TCR beta libraries were sequenced as 87-base-pair reads on the Illumina HiSeq System. Concerning the study's data processing: A later analysis counted about 80 million unique TCR beta chains across the approximately 700 repertoires, and around 12 million of these chains were shared by at least two donors. Raw reads were error-corrected and collapsed into unique sequences by a nearest-neighbor algorithm in which closely related sequences were merged to remove PCR and sequencing errors. V, D and J gene segments were assigned by aligning CDR3 sequences to IMGT reference sequences. Each retained sequence needed at least a six-nucleotide match to both a V gene segment and a J gene segment. A rearrangement counted as productive if the CDR3 had no stop codons and remained in frame with V and J, and every other rearrangement counted as non-productive. Following IMGT convention, CDR3 was defined as the stretch from the second conserved V-encoded cysteine up to the conserved J-encoded phenylalanine. Sequences without an unambiguous match to a single V gene segment were excluded from the earlier analysis of 587 of the donors. In an earlier analysis of several hundred of the donors, V segments were called functional above 56.7% productive rearrangements and were called segregating when the between-donor standard deviation exceeded 5%. To diagnose cytomegalovirus status from the catalog of TCR beta chain sequences, a statistical classification framework was built. A later analysis assigned V and J genes by comparing TCR nucleotide sequences with IMGT/GENE-DB human TR gene sequences. In a later analysis, CDR3 sequences and most-parsimonious VDJ recombination scenarios were assigned using the TCRdist pipeline. In a later analysis, every TCR beta chain was defined by the combination of its CDR3 amino acid sequence and its V-gene family, and reads without a unique V-gene family were dropped. As a way to deal with suspected cross-contamination and a sequencing artifact, a later analysis dropped 592 nucleotide sequences that were highly shared and had low generation probability. In a later analysis, a clonal expansion index was calculated for each public chain from normalized within-repertoire ranks of inferred template counts. In a later analysis, generation probabilities were computed using a VDJ recombination model fitted to out-of-frame rearrangements, and the results were checked against IGoR. In a later analysis, TCR-TCR, TCR-HLA and TCR-CMV co-occurrence was scored with hypergeometric tests, and a repertoire-size bias correction was applied to TCR pairs. To estimate false discovery rates, a later analysis permuted the HLA or CMV assignments 20 times. A later analysis grouped co-occurring TCRs with DBSCAN, adding TCRdist sequence similarity when clustering within HLA-allele-positive subsets. Repertoires with fewer than 30,000 or more than 120,000 public chains were left out of co-occurrence clustering, as were four to six repertoires with anomalous nucleotide sharing. The source is immuneACCESS, and TCRdb retained only in-frame sequences with V and J called. Part of the clones is not carried over; for the studies checked, unresolved V genes explain less than half of this, and the remainder is unexplained. Clonal size and the V and J genes are those of that table, whereas D and trimming came from the DNA. Counted in this sample were 150,000 to 180,000 clones; roughly 80% of them appeared once. The ten largest make up about 4% of the sample.

This clone was seen only a few times. Its antigen is still unknown. No qualities accompany the bases; no much larger clone lies one base away. In total, approximately 690 healthy bone marrow donors made up the cohort. All cohort members were sampled while nominally healthy, although unrecorded immune exposures were likely present. The donor was CMV seronegative and belonged to the group of approximately 320 seronegative cohort members. Every donor gave a peripheral blood sample, and the peripheral blood mononuclear cells from that sample were used for TCR beta sequencing. The Qiagen DNeasy Blood Extraction Kit was used to extract genomic DNA from the blood cell samples. Trimming accounts for 6 bases at V and 5 bases at J, while the number of junction bases matched to no gene is 0. Counted from cysteine to phenylalanine, this CDR3 has 12 amino acids. The CDR3 DNA has 36 bases and is translated from base 1. Based on the germline V gene, the CDR1 and CDR2 sequences are SQVTM and ANQGSEA.

What the research found in general, with its limitations: Across donors, most TCR sequences were observed very rarely, whereas some public TCRs were present in many individuals. A total of fewer than 200 TCR beta chains were listed by the study as associated with cytomegalovirus. The authors suggested that the approach could potentially be extended to other disease states and immunological phenotypes. An earlier analysis of 587 of the donors showed that most TCR beta V segments appeared in productive rearrangements either about 87% or about 30% of the time, which broadly matched IMGT annotations. A later genetic analysis reported fewer N-insertions in productive TCRs among donors in an Asian-associated ancestry cluster than the roughly 620-donor mean. Compared with equally common non-associated chains, HLA-associated TCR beta chains in a later analysis were more clonally expanded and had lower generation probabilities. A further reported finding was that TCR beta sequences accurately predicted the HLA-A and HLA-B alleles for most subjects in the first cohort. Some IMGT-functional V segments, including TRBV6-2 and TRBV6-3, could not be told apart with the 87-base-pair reads, so those segments were excluded. The presence/absence analyses assumed that sequencing depth was roughly uniform across donors, and that assumption may not be true. A cluster of highly shared sequence variants was judged likely to be a technical artifact of the sequencing pipeline. The only immune exposure information available for the cohort was CMV serostatus. Most CMV-associated TCR beta chains appeared to be HLA-restricted in a later analysis, and the HLA associations seemed to be driven largely by CMV exposure. In this cohort, only TCR beta chains were sequenced, and detectable features were limited by the absence of alpha or paired-chain data. Because counts were too low, 15 or so rarely observed V segments, including chromosome 9 orphons, were excluded from the earlier analysis of around 640 of the donors. Strong co-occurrence of HLA alleles, especially DR and DQ, made assigning TCR associations to individual alleles difficult. In a later analysis, TCR association rates were found to vary across HLA loci, with the most associated TCRs seen for DRB1 alleles and the fewest for HLA-C alleles. In vitro tests confirmed that a few of the cytomegalovirus-associated TCR beta chains recognize cytomegalovirus antigens. In a later analysis, some 17,000 TCR beta sequences were associated with specific HLA alleles at a false discovery rate of 0.05. HLA typing was unavailable for some donors at each locus, so association tests used only the typed subset. A later analysis reported that several top co-occurrence clusters appeared linked to parvovirus B19, influenza, CMV and Epstein-Barr virus. The classifier was reported to diagnose cytomegalovirus status with high specificity and sensitivity in both the original and validation cohorts. Linkage disequilibrium might explain the correlated functional status among segregating V segments, but an unknown experimental factor could not be excluded. In a later genetic analysis, a missense DCLRE1C variant was associated with V-gene and J-gene trimming of TCR beta chains, and the association was replicated in an independent cohort.

Rearrangement joined TRBV29-1 to TRBJ1-4; 10 middle bases align to TRBD1. Sequencing was performed on PBMCs. This clonotype was sampled from a woman aged 40-49 years in good health and CMV-seronegative. DNA sequence: TGCAGCGTGGGACAGGGGAATGAAAAACTGTTTTTT. The encoded protein is CSVGQGNEKLFF. The full variable domain, with segments outside the CDR3 supplied by the reference TRBV29-1 and TRBJ1-4 proteins, appears as SAVISQKPSRDICQRGTSLTIQCQVDSQVTMMFWYRQQPGQSLTLIATANQGSEATYESGFVIDKFPISRPNLTFSTLTVSNMSPEDSSIYLCSVGQGNEKLFFGSGTQLSVL.